This T cell receptor beta chain was sequenced in a study of cytomegalovirus exposure and HLA in healthy donors. Germline V gene lookup returns CDR1 LGHNA and CDR2 YSLEER. V was pared by 0 bases and J by 4 bases, with 9 bases between. This CDR3 region has 14 residues. Study-level findings and limits: It was confirmed in vitro that three of the CMV-associated chains were specific for CMV antigens.

The donors were part of the roughly 120-subject validation cohort, which stood apart from the roughly 680-subject first cohort. As concerns this clone: What it binds is unknown.

Sequencing used immunoSEQ multiplex PCR; TCRdb keeps in-frame clones, though not all of them. The sample gives about 71,000 clones, approximately 94% of which show up once; more than 0.9% is in the top ten. The V gene is TRBV4-3, the J gene TRBJ1-2; D ambiguous. Sequencing was performed on PBMCs. This receptor was obtained from a young woman in good health and CMV-seronegative. The CDR3 coding sequence is TGCGCCAGCAGCCAAGATCGGGGAGGCTATGGCTACACCTTC. Translated: CASSQDRGGYGYTF.